The 17 T cell receptor beta chains reported below all come from one sample, sequenced in a study of long-term antiretroviral therapy in people with HIV. Version v3.0 of the immunoSEQ assay ran at survey level. The table came from immunoSEQ multiplex PCR; TCRdb's copy has only in-frame clones and leaves some out. The sample records around 26,000 clones, approximately 90% being singletons. This sample comprised unsorted PBMCs, obtained about 2.6 years after starting antiretroviral therapy. All receptors derive from a man between 35 and 55 years old with HIV.

The chain has TRBV4-1 and TRBJ2-2, with D possibly matching TRBD1 (6 bases). This CDR3 is 16 amino acids long. V lost 6 bases and J 4 bases, leaving 18 bases between the germline ends. Germline lookup yields CDR1 MGHRA and CDR2 YSYEKL. The CDR3: CASSLEEGGGTGELFF. The CDR3 DNA is TGCGCCAGCAGTCTTGAGGAAGGGGGTGGCACCGGGGAGCTGTTTTTT.

The chain carries TRBV4-3 and TRBJ1-3, with a tentative D call TRBD1 (5 bases). Germline V gives CDR1 LGHNA, CDR2 YSLEER. The CDR3 extends over 16 amino acids. V was shortened by 0 bases and J by 6 bases, with 15 bases between the two germline ends. The CDR3 region has the DNA TGCGCCAGCAGCCAAGATAGGGACGCCGGGAAAAACACCATATATTTT. Translating it yields CASSQDRDAGKNTIYF.

The chain joins TRBV6-5 to TRBJ2-7; D assignment may be TRBD1 or TRBD2 (6 bases each). CDR1 is MNHEY, CDR2 SVGAGI, per germline. Trimming removed 2 bases from V and 6 bases from J, with 17 bases in between. This CDR3 spans 15 amino acids. The chain's CDR3 is CASSYIRHGGGEQYF. CDR3 DNA sequence: TGTGCCAGCAGTTACATTCGACACGGAGGGGGCGAGCAGTACTTC.

J is TRBJ1-6 and V is TRBV14; 7 bases are shared with TRBD1. V dropped 5 bases and J dropped 10; count of bases not matched to a gene: 14. Germline V lookup: CDR1 SGHDN, CDR2 FVKESK. The CDR3 has 16 amino acids. The chain's CDR3 is CASSSTLNRGKSPLHF. The CDR3, as DNA: TGTGCCAGCAGCTCCACCCTGAACAGGGGAAAGTCACCCCTCCACTTT.

J is TRBJ2-3 and V is TRBV19; 10 nucleotides align to TRBD1. CDR1 is LNHDA and CDR2 is SQIVND in the germline V gene (reference sequence). The CDR3 totals 16 residues. V gave up 6 bases and J gave up 4 bases; unmatched junction bases: 10. DNA for the CDR3: TGTGCCAGTAGCCCTCTGACAGGGGGCATCTCAGATACGCAGTATTTT. It translates to CASSPLTGGISDTQYF.

The chain links TRBV4-1 to TRBJ1-5, with D possibly being TRBD1 (6 bases). The CDR3 is 13 amino acids. The V gene lost 5 bases and the J gene lost 4 bases, with 9 bases spanning the gap. Germline CDR1 reads MGHRA; CDR2 reads YSYEKL. The CDR3 loop is CASSSTGNQPQHF. The CDR3 DNA sequence: TGCGCCAGCAGCTCCACAGGGAATCAGCCCCAGCATTTT.

The chain couples TRBV30 to TRBJ2-5, with no clear D. CDR1 is GTSNPN and CDR2 is SVGIG in the germline V gene (reference sequence). This CDR3 contains 13 residues. V was pared by 4 bases and J by 1 base, with 10 bases between. For the CDR3, the DNA is TGTGCCTGGAACGGGCAGCCCCAAGAGACCCAGTACTTC. Translation gives CAWNGQPQETQYF. Looking up the rest from reference TRBV30 and TRBJ2-5 gives the full variable domain: SQTIHQWPATLVQPVGSPLSLECTVEGTSNPNLYWYRQAAGRGLQLLFYSVGIGQISSEVPQNLSASRPQDRQFILSSKKLLLSDSGFYLCAWNGQPQETQYFGPGTRLLVL.

The gene calls are TRBV19 and TRBJ2-3, with no clear D. V lost 5 bases and J lost 0, with 12 bases in between. The V gene's germline CDR1 is LNHDA and CDR2 SQIVND (reference sequence). The CDR3 has 15 residues. The CDR3 DNA reads as TGTGCCAGTAGTCCGGGTGGTTTCAGCACAGATACGCAGTATTTT. This sequence encodes CASSPGGFSTDTQYF.

The V and J genes are TRBV19 and TRBJ1-1; tentatively, D is TRBD1 (6 bases). The length of the CDR3 is 13 residues. Per germline, CDR1 LNHDA and CDR2 SQIVND (reference sequence). With 7 bases removed from V and 3 bases from J, the gap between germline ends came to 12 bases. The CDR3 sequence: CASISNRDTEAFF. As DNA, the CDR3 is TGTGCCAGTATTTCAAACAGGGACACTGAAGCTTTCTTT.

The chain combines TRBV7-2 with TRBJ2-5, with D hard to call. Germline V gene data show CDR1 as SGHTA and CDR2 as FQGNSA. With 1 base removed from V and 4 bases from J, the gap between germline ends came to 13 bases. This CDR3 is 15 amino acids long. The CDR3 DNA reads as TGTGCCAGCAGCTTAGTGGGCCATGATGCAGAGACCCAGTACTTC. Its protein is CASSLVGHDAETQYF.

The chain joins TRBV29-1 to TRBJ1-1; D may be TRBD1 (5 bases). Per the germline V gene, CDR1 is SQVTM and CDR2 is ANQGSEA. V lost 1 base and J 0 bases, leaving 6 bases between the germline ends. The CDR3 extends over 13 amino acids. The CDR3, as DNA: TGCAGCGTTGAAGGGGGGTTGAACACTGAAGCTTTCTTT. As protein: CSVEGGLNTEAFF. The entire variable domain, with the rest obtained from reference TRBV29-1 and TRBJ1-1, is as follows: SAVISQKPSRDICQRGTSLTIQCQVDSQVTMMFWYRQQPGQSLTLIATANQGSEATYESGFVIDKFPISRPNLTFSTLTVSNMSPEDSSIYLCSVEGGLNTEAFFGQGTRLTVV.

V usage is TRBV28 and J usage is TRBJ1-3; no clear D. The CDR3 spans 16 residues. Germline V gives CDR1 MDHEN, CDR2 SYDVKM. V lost 4 bases to trimming and J lost 0 bases, with 13 bases between them. For the CDR3, the DNA is TGTGCCAGCAGTTACCCAGGCACTGGCTCTGGAAACACCATATATTTT. Translation: CASSYPGTGSGNTIYF.

This clone appeared a few times. The chain couples TRBV7-3 to TRBJ1-2; 8 bases agree with TRBD1. Germline loops: CDR1 SGHTA, CDR2 FQGTGA. This CDR3 spans 13 amino acids. J lost 5 bases, V lost 5 bases, and 4 bases had no gene match. CDR3 region: CASSLQGGYGYTF. The CDR3 DNA reads as TGTGCCAGCAGCCTACAGGGGGGATATGGCTACACCTTC.

This rearrangement joins TRBV30 to TRBJ1-2, with D unresolved. This CDR3 is 11 amino acids long. The germline CDR1 and CDR2 sequences are GTSNPN and SVGIG (reference sequence). V gave up 0 bases and J gave up 5 bases, with 4 bases separating them. The CDR3 here is CAWSVGYGYTF. In DNA form, the CDR3 reads TGTGCCTGGAGTGTAGGGTATGGCTACACCTTC.

The rearrangement links TRBV18 to TRBJ2-7, with D unresolved. V shed 5 bases and J shed 5 bases, with 10 bases lying between them. CDR1 and CDR2 (germline): KGHSH, LQKENI. The CDR3 has 12 residues. Here the CDR3 DNA reads TGTGCCAGCTCAATTCAGGATGACGAGCAGTACTTC. Translated, it gives CASSIQDDEQYF. Complete variable domain (other parts from reference TRBV18 and TRBJ2-7): NAGVMQNPRHLVRRRGQEARLRCSPMKGHSHVYWYRQLPEEGLKFMVYLQKENIIDESGMPKERFSAEFPKEGPSILRIQQVVRGDSAAYFCASSIQDDEQYFGPGTRLTVT.

The chain recombines TRBV28 with TRBJ2-7; 7 bases fit TRBD1. Germline CDR1 and CDR2: MDHEN and SYDVKM. Trimming at V came to 7 bases and at J to 1 base, leaving 4 bases not matched to a gene. The CDR3 is 13 residues long. As DNA, the CDR3 is TGTGCCAGCATCTCGACAGGGTCCTACGAGCAGTACTTC. Protein sequence: CASISTGSYEQYF. The entire variable domain, with the rest obtained from reference TRBV28 and TRBJ2-7, is as follows: DVKVTQSSRYLVKRTGEKVFLECVQDMDHENMFWYRQDPGLGLRLIYFSYDVKMKEKGDIPEGYSVSREKKERFSLILESASTNQTSMYLCASISTGSYEQYFGPGTRLTVT.

This rearrangement joins TRBV10-2 to TRBJ2-7, with no clear D. The germline CDR1 and CDR2 sequences are WSHSY and SAAADI. The CDR3 covers 13 residues. V was clipped by 3 bases and J by 5 bases, with 11 bases between them. CDR3 nucleotides: TGCGCCAGCAGTGATACCGGGCCGAACGAGCAGTACTTC. Residues: CASSDTGPNEQYF.